The 21 T cell receptor beta chains listed next were all sequenced from one sample in a study of cytomegalovirus exposure and HLA in healthy donors. The PCR employed 60 Vbeta primers together with 13 Jbeta primers. The protocol was immunoSEQ multiplex PCR, while the TCRdb copy is restricted to in-frame clones and leaves out a portion. The table has about 200,000 clones, roughly 80% seen once. Sequencing used PBMCs. Receptors were obtained from a man in his thirties or forties in good health and CMV-seronegative.

The chain has TRBV7-8 and TRBJ2-7, with 9 bases aligning to TRBD1. Germline V gives CDR1 SGHVS, CDR2 FQNEAQ. V shed 3 bases, J shed 1 base, and the junction held 4 bases outside the gene matches. The CDR3 loop spans 15 amino acids. The CDR3 DNA is TGTGCCAGCAGCTTCGGGGGACAGGGTTCCTACGAGCAGTACTTC. It translates to CASSFGGQGSYEQYF.

This chain joins TRBV9 and TRBJ1-2; 8 bases align to TRBD1. CDR1 is SGDLS, CDR2 YYNGEE, per germline. This CDR3 comprises 15 residues. Losses at the gene ends were 0 bases for V and 7 bases for J; bases not matched to a gene: 8. The chain's CDR3 is CASSVAAGGGSGYTF. The CDR3 nucleotides are TGTGCCAGCAGCGTAGCTGCAGGGGGCGGGAGTGGCTACACCTTC.

This chain uses TRBV23-1 with TRBJ2-7, with unresolved D. TRBV23-1 is an open reading frame whose function is uncertain. The CDR3 length is 16 residues. V was clipped by 0 bases and J by 3 bases, with 15 bases between them. The CDR3 region has the DNA TGCGCCAGCAGTCAATCGGTGGCAGCGCATAACTACGAGCAGTACTTC. Amino acid sequence: CASSQSVAAHNYEQYF.

The chain couples TRBV14 to TRBJ2-7; 7 positions agree with TRBD2. Germline loops: CDR1 SGHDN, CDR2 FVKESK. The CDR3 is 17 amino acids. V was clipped by 2 bases and J by 4 bases; unmatched bases: 14. DNA for the CDR3: TGTGCCAGCAGCCAACTCGGTCTAGCGGACCCTCGGTACGAGCAGTACTTC. As protein: CASSQLGLADPRYEQYF.

V and J are TRBV29-1 and TRBJ2-7; tentative D call: TRBD1 (6 bases). This CDR3 region has 13 residues. V lost 3 bases, J lost 2 bases, and 11 bases lay in between. The germline V gene encodes CDR1 SQVTM and CDR2 ANQGSEA. The CDR3 protein is CSVEDSEAYEQYF. DNA for the CDR3: TGCAGCGTTGAGGACAGCGAGGCCTACGAGCAGTACTTC.

The V call is TRBV6-1, the J call TRBJ2-7, with a tentative D call TRBD2 (6 bases). In germline, CDR1 is MNHNS, CDR2 SASEGT. Trimming took 3 bases from V and 4 from J, leaving 16 bases between them. This CDR3 contains 15 residues. The CDR3 DNA reads TGTGCCAGCAGTGATTCACAAAACGGGAGATACGAGCAGTACTTC. Amino acid sequence: CASSDSQNGRYEQYF.

This chain links TRBV4-3 with TRBJ2-5; D is undetermined. This CDR3 region has 15 residues. Trimming took off 0 bases at V and 1 base at J, with 9 bases between the two ends. From germline, CDR1 is LGHNA and CDR2 YSLEER. CDR3 coding DNA: TGCGCCAGCAGCCAAGATACATACAGCCAAGAGACCCAGTACTTC. This sequence encodes CASSQDTYSQETQYF.

Worth noting for this clone: The missing conserved phenylalanine or tryptophan at the end of this CDR3 makes a read error likely. The chain is built from TRBV6-1 and TRBJ1-5; possibly TRBD1 for D (5 bases). The CDR3 totals 16 residues. Trimming pared 1 base from V and 9 bases from J, leaving 19 bases between. Germline CDR1 MNHNS, CDR2 SASEGT. The CDR3 coding sequence is TGTGCCAGCAGTGAAGGGTACGAGAGAAGGACAAGGCCCCAGCATCTT. This gives the protein CASSEGYERRTRPQHL.

The chain has TRBV10-3 and TRBJ2-7; 11 bases match TRBD1. CDR3 length equals 16 residues. V dropped 2 bases and J dropped 4; count of bases not matched to a gene: 7. CDR1 is ENHRY and CDR2 is SYGVKD in the germline V gene. The DNA for the CDR3 is TGTGCCATCAGTGAGGGTTTTGGGACAGGGGGTTACGAGCAGTACTTC. Protein product: CAISEGFGTGGYEQYF.

The V gene is TRBV5-1, the J gene TRBJ1-1; perhaps TRBD1 as D (6 bases). Germline CDR1 is SGHRS and CDR2 is YFSETQ. The CDR3 sequence is 13 residues long. Trimming cost V 1 base and J 5 bases, with 9 bases left between them. The DNA of the CDR3 is TGCGCCAGCAGCTTGCGGGGGGCGACTGAAGCTTTCTTT. Amino acids: CASSLRGATEAFF.

The CDR3 DNA sequence: TGTGCCAGCAGCGCAAGTAGTTTAGCGATATTAGATACGCAGTATTTT. Protein: CASSASSLAILDTQYF. The V gene is TRBV9, the J gene TRBJ2-3; weak D call: TRBD2 (5 bases). Germline-derived CDR1 and CDR2 are SGDLS and YYNGEE. This CDR3 has 16 amino acids. V shed 3 bases and J shed 5 bases, with 19 bases lying between them.

This chain joins TRBV2 and TRBJ1-4; 7 bases match TRBD1. Per germline, CDR1 SNHLY and CDR2 FYNNEI. CDR3 length: 15 amino acids. V was pared by 7 bases and J by 11 bases, with 16 bases of the junction left unmatched. The CDR3 DNA reads as TGTGCCAGCACGCCGCGGACAGGAGCCTTAGGGAAACTGTTTTTT. It specifies CASTPRTGALGKLFF.

The rearrangement uses TRBV10-3 and TRBJ1-6; D ambiguous. This CDR3 is 13 amino acids long. V lost 1 base to trimming and J lost 9 bases, with 7 bases between them. Germline V gene lookup returns CDR1 ENHRY and CDR2 SYGVKD. The CDR3, as DNA: TGTGCCATCAGTGAGTTAGCCGGTTCACCCCTCCACTTT. Its protein is CAISELAGSPLHF.

The chain uses TRBV6-5 and TRBJ1-6; D ambiguous. V was clipped by 0 bases and J by 3 bases, with 6 bases between them. The CDR3 sequence is 15 residues long. CDR1 MNHEY and CDR2 SVGAGI come from the germline V gene. The CDR3: CASSYSAVYNSPLHF. The CDR3 region has the DNA TGTGCCAGCAGTTACTCAGCGGTCTATAATTCACCCCTCCACTTT.

The V call is TRBV7-6, the J call TRBJ1-6, with a weak D call TRBD1 (6 bases). CDR3 length: 16 residues. CDR1 SGHVS and CDR2 FNYEAQ come from the germline V gene. Trimming took 5 bases from V and 1 from J, leaving 12 bases between them. The CDR3, as DNA: TGTGCCAGCAGCCCACAGGGTTTATCCTATAATTCACCCCTCCACTTT. Its protein product is CASSPQGLSYNSPLHF. Full variable domain (rest looked up from reference TRBV7-6 and TRBJ1-6): GAGVSQSPRYKVTKRGQDVALRCDPISGHVSLYWYRQALGQGPEFLTYFNYEAQQDKSGLPNDRFSAERPEGSISTLTIQRTEQRDSAMYRCASSPQGLSYNSPLHFGNGTRLTVT.

This clone was recorded a few times. The chain recombines TRBV5-5 with TRBJ1-1, with TRBD1 matching 8 bases. V shed 3 bases, J shed 2 bases, and the junction held 6 bases outside the gene matches. There are 15 residues in the CDR3. The germline CDR1 and CDR2 sequences are SGHKS and YYEKEE (reference sequence). The CDR3 region is CASSWDGQGNTEAFF. CDR3 in DNA: TGTGCCAGCAGCTGGGATGGACAGGGTAACACTGAAGCTTTCTTT.

This chain joins TRBV19 and TRBJ2-3, with TRBD2 matching over 8 bases. Germline V lookup: CDR1 LNHDA, CDR2 SQIVND (reference sequence). The J segment lost 11 bases and the V segment lost 5 bases, leaving 12 bases of the junction unmatched. The CDR3 has 14 residues. In nucleotides, the CDR3 is TGTGCCAGTAGTTTCCCGGGACTAGAACACCAGCAGTATTTT. It encodes CASSFPGLEHQQYF.

The gene calls are TRBV6-1 and TRBJ1-1; D gene uncertain. Germline lookup yields CDR1 MNHNS and CDR2 SASEGT. CDR3 size: 12 residues. With 4 bases removed from V and 2 bases from J, the gap between germline ends came to 5 bases. CDR3 sequence (DNA): TGTGCCAGCAGTGCCGTTAACACTGAAGCTTTCTTT. Amino acids: CASSAVNTEAFF.

The rearrangement uses TRBV28 and TRBJ2-3; 12 bases are shared with TRBD2. CDR1 and CDR2 from the germline V gene are MDHEN and SYDVKM. The CDR3 is 16 amino acids. Unmatched junction bases numbered 6, after V lost 6 bases and J lost 2 bases. Here the CDR3 reads CASSGGLAGITDTQYF. The DNA of the CDR3 is TGTGCCAGCAGCGGTGGACTAGCGGGGATCACAGATACGCAGTATTTT.

On this clone: The sample contains more than one DNA sequence encoding this CDR3. V gene TRBV5-1 combines with J gene TRBJ1-2; 8 nucleotides align to TRBD1. Looked up from germline, CDR1 is SGHRS and CDR2 is YFSETQ. The CDR3 loop spans 17 amino acids. V trimming: 4 bases; J trimming: 8 bases; junction bases outside the gene matches: 19. The DNA for the CDR3 is TGCGCCAGCAGCCCAGGGGGCAGGGTGGAATATTCAGGCGGCTACACCTTC. Encoded protein: CASSPGGRVEYSGGYTF.

The chain has TRBV6-1 and TRBJ1-2; the match to TRBD1 covers 9 bases. Trimming removed 4 bases from V and 4 bases from J; junction bases left unmatched: 10. The CDR3 loop spans 16 amino acids. The V gene's germline CDR1 is MNHNS and CDR2 SASEGT. The CDR3 spells CASSGTNRGLLYGYTF. CDR3 DNA: TGTGCCAGCAGTGGGACCAACAGGGGGCTCCTCTATGGCTACACCTTC.